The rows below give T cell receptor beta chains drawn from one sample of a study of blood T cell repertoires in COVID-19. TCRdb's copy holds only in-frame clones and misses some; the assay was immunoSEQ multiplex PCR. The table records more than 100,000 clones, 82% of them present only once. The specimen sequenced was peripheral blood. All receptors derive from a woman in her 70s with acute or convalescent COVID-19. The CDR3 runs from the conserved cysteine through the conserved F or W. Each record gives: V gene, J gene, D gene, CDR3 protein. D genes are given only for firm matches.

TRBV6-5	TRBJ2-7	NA	CASSSPITYEQYF
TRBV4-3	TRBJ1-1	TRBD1	CASSQDWLGTEEAFF
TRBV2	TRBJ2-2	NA	CASSDWRELFF
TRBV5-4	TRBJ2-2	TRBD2	CASRQGLAGTTGELFF
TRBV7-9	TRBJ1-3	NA	CASSLAPGGNTIYF
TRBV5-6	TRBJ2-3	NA	CASSIPTALVTTQYF
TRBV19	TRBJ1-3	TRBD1	CASSIFYTGGTTSGNTIYF
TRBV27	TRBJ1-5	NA	CASRFRGSNQPQHF
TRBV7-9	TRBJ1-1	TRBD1	CASSLLAGGNEAFF
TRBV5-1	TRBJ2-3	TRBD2	CASRGGLAVYRSDTQYF
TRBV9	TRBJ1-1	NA	CASSVMRNTEAFF
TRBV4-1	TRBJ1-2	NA	CASSPRSLDGYTF
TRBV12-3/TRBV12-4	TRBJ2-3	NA	CASSLSPRGTQYF
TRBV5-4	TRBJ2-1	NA	CASSSPGSPEEFF
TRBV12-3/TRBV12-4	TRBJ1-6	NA	CASKSSLHSPLHF
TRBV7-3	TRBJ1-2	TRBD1	CASSPGTANYGYTF
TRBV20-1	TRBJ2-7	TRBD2	CSARGGYEQYF
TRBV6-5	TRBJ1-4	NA	CASSRDNLRNEKLFF
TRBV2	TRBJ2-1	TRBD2	CASSEDSGGSSYNEQFF
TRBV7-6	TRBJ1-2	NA	CASSLVMPGDGYTF
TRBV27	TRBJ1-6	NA	CASSLSSFQGSTPLHF
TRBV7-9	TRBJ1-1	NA	CASSFGGTTEAFF
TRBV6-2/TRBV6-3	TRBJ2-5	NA	CASSYEQTQYF